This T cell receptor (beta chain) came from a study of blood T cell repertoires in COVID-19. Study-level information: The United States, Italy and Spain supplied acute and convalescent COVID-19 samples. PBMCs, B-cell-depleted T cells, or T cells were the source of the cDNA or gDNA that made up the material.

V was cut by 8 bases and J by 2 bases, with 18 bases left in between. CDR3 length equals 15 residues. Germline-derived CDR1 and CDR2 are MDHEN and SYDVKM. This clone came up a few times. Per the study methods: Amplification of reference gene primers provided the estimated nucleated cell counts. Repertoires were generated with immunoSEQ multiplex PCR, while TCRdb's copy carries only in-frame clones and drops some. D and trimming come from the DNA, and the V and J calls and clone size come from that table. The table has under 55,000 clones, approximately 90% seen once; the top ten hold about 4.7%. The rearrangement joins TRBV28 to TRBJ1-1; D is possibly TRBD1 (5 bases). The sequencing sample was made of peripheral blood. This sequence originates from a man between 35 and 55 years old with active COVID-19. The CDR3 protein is CASVDTRGINTEAFF. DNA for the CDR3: TGTGCCAGCGTCGACACTCGGGGGATCAACACTGAAGCTTTCTTT. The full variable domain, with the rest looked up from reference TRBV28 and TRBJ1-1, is DVKVTQSSRYLVKRTGEKVFLECVQDMDHENMFWYRQDPGLGLRLIYFSYDVKMKEKGDIPEGYSVSREKKERFSLILESASTNQTSMYLCASVDTRGINTEAFFGQGTRLTVV.